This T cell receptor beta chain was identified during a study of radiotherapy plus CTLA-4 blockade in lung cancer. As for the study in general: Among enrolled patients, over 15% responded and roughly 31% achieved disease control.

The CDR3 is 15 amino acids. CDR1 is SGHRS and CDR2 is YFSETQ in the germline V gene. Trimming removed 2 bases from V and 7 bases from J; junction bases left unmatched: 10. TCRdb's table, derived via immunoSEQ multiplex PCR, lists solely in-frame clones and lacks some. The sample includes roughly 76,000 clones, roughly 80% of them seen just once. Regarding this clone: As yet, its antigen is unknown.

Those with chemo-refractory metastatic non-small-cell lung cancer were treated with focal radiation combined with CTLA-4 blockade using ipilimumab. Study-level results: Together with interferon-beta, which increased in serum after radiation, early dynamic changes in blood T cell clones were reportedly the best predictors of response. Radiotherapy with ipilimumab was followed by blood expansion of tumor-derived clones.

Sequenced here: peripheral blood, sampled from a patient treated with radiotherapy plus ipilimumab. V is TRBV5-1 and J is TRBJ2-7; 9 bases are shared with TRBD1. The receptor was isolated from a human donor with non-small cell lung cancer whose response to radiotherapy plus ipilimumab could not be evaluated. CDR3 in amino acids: CASSFQSTGGDEQYF. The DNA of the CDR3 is TGCGCCAGCAGCTTCCAATCCACAGGGGGCGATGAGCAGTACTTC. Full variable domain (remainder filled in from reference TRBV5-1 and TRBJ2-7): KAGVTQTPRYLIKTRGQQVTLSCSPISGHRSVSWYQQTPGQGLQFLFEYFSETQRNKGNFPGRFSGRQFSNSRSEMNVSTLELGDSALYLCASSFQSTGGDEQYFGPGTRLTVT.